This is a list of T cell receptor beta chains from one sample in a study of blood T cells in healthy people across ages. TCRdb re-analysed the 5' RACE reads in MiXCR, keeping a single row per CDR3 protein. The table shows about 1,600,000 distinct CDR3 sequences, with roughly 40% occurring only once. The specimen sequenced was blood. These receptors all stem from a woman aged 18-30 years in good health. Each CDR3 is given with its conserved first and last residue. D genes are given only for firm matches. Clone size is shown for a subset of rows, as once, few, many or a class of expanded clone.

D gene: TRBD1; clone size: NA; J gene: TRBJ1-2; V gene: TRBV11-2; CDR3 DNA: TGTGCCAGCAGCTACCGGGACAGGGCACCCCTCGGCTATGGCTACACCTTC; CDR3 protein: CASSYRDRAPLGYGYTF
D gene: NA; clone size: NA; J gene: TRBJ1-1; V gene: TRBV2; CDR3 DNA: TGTGCCAGCAGTCCAGGGTCGCCCACTGAAGCTTTCTTT; CDR3 protein: CASSPGSPTEAFF
D gene: NA; clone size: NA; J gene: TRBJ2-7; V gene: TRBV18; CDR3 DNA: TGTGCCAGCTCATCCCCGACAGGCGCCTACGAGCAGTACTTC; CDR3 protein: CASSSPTGAYEQYF
D gene: NA; clone size: NA; J gene: TRBJ2-7; V gene: TRBV10-3; CDR3 DNA: TGTGCCAGTACGGGGGGCCCTAGCTCCTACGAGCAGTACTTC; CDR3 protein: CASTGGPSSYEQYF
D gene: NA; clone size: NA; J gene: TRBJ2-4; V gene: TRBV20-1; CDR3 DNA: TGCAGTGCTCCGACTCCCACGGGGGCCATTCAGTACTTC; CDR3 protein: CSAPTPTGAIQYF
D gene: TRBD1; clone size: NA; J gene: TRBJ2-5; V gene: TRBV28; CDR3 DNA: TGTGCCAGCAGTTTGGGACAGGGCCCCGCAGAGACCCAGTACTTC; CDR3 protein: CASSLGQGPAETQYF
D gene: NA; clone size: NA; J gene: TRBJ2-1; V gene: TRBV28; CDR3 DNA: TGTGCCAGCAGTTTAGAGTGGGGTGAGCAGTTCTTC; CDR3 protein: CASSLEWGEQFF
D gene: NA; clone size: NA; J gene: TRBJ1-5; V gene: TRBV12-3/TRBV12-4; CDR3 DNA: TGTGCCAGCAGTTCGACGGGGACGGGGGTCCAGCCCCAGCATTTT; CDR3 protein: CASSSTGTGVQPQHF
D gene: NA; clone size: few; J gene: TRBJ2-3; V gene: TRBV5-6; CDR3 DNA: TGTGCCAGCAGCTTGCGGCGGCTGGGACCAACGAGGGCAGATACGCAGTATTTT; CDR3 protein: CASSLRRLGPTRADTQYF
D gene: TRBD2; clone size: NA; J gene: TRBJ2-3; V gene: TRBV4-1; CDR3 DNA: TGCGCCAGCAGCCGCATAGCGAGGAGGGGACTAGCGGAAGATACGCAGTATTTT; CDR3 protein: CASSRIARRGLAEDTQYF
D gene: TRBD2; clone size: NA; J gene: TRBJ2-2; V gene: TRBV20-1; CDR3 DNA: TGCAGTGCTAGTGTACCCGTAGCGGGAGCGGGCGGGGAGCTGTTTTTT; CDR3 protein: CSASVPVAGAGGELFF
D gene: NA; clone size: NA; J gene: TRBJ2-7; V gene: TRBV7-2; CDR3 DNA: TGTGCCAGCAGCATAGCCGGGACAAACCTCTACGAGCAGTACTTC; CDR3 protein: CASSIAGTNLYEQYF
D gene: TRBD2; clone size: NA; J gene: TRBJ2-3; V gene: TRBV20-1; CDR3 DNA: TGCAGTGCCACACCGGGACTAGCGGGAGGGTTAGATACGCAGTATTTT; CDR3 protein: CSATPGLAGGLDTQYF
D gene: TRBD1; clone size: few; J gene: TRBJ1-5; V gene: TRBV7-8; CDR3 DNA: TGTGCCAGCAGCCAGTCCGGACAGGACAATCAGCCCCAGCATTTT; CDR3 protein: CASSQSGQDNQPQHF
D gene: NA; clone size: NA; J gene: TRBJ2-1; V gene: TRBV6-1; CDR3 DNA: TGTGCCAGCAGTGACCTGGCGGGACCCAGCTCCTACAATGAGCAGTTCTTC; CDR3 protein: CASSDLAGPSSYNEQFF
D gene: NA; clone size: few; J gene: TRBJ2-4; V gene: TRBV20-1; CDR3 DNA: TGCAGTGCTAGATCTATCGAAGGGGCGTACATTCAGTACTTC; CDR3 protein: CSARSIEGAYIQYF
D gene: TRBD2; clone size: few; J gene: TRBJ2-7; V gene: TRBV20-1; CDR3 DNA: TGCAGTGCTAGAGCCATTGGCGGGAGCTCCTACAATGAGCAGTACTTC; CDR3 protein: CSARAIGGSSYNEQYF
D gene: NA; clone size: few; J gene: TRBJ1-2; V gene: TRBV5-1; CDR3 DNA: TGCGCCAGCAGCCTTGATCGGCACTACACCTTC; CDR3 protein: CASSLDRHYTF
D gene: NA; clone size: NA; J gene: TRBJ1-6; V gene: TRBV11-3; CDR3 DNA: TGTGCCAGCAGCTTAGATTCGGAGGCGGGGACTAAGAATTCACCCCTCCACTTT; CDR3 protein: CASSLDSEAGTKNSPLHF
D gene: TRBD2; clone size: few; J gene: TRBJ2-3; V gene: TRBV20-1; CDR3 DNA: TGCAGTGCTATCGGGGGGTTTTATACGCAGTATTTT; CDR3 protein: CSAIGGFYTQYF
D gene: NA; clone size: many; J gene: TRBJ1-6; V gene: TRBV2; CDR3 DNA: TGTGCCAGCAGTATGGACAGATCGAGTTCACCCCTCCACTTT; CDR3 protein: CASSMDRSSSPLHF
D gene: TRBD2; clone size: few; J gene: TRBJ2-3; V gene: TRBV9; CDR3 DNA: TGTGCCAGCAGCGCACGGGGGGGCTTCTCAGATACGCAGTATTTT; CDR3 protein: CASSARGGFSDTQYF
D gene: NA; clone size: few; J gene: TRBJ2-2; V gene: TRBV27; CDR3 DNA: TGTGCCAGCAGTTTATGGGGGACACCCGTCACCGGGGAGCTGTTTTTT; CDR3 protein: CASSLWGTPVTGELFF
D gene: TRBD1; clone size: NA; J gene: TRBJ1-6; V gene: TRBV27; CDR3 DNA: TGTGCCAGCACCCTTAGCGGGACAGTTAATTCACCCCTCCACTTT; CDR3 protein: CASTLSGTVNSPLHF
D gene: NA; clone size: few; J gene: TRBJ2-3; V gene: TRBV27; CDR3 DNA: TGTGCCAGCAGTCCGACCGGGACTCCGGGCGATACGCAGTATTTT; CDR3 protein: CASSPTGTPGDTQYF
D gene: NA; clone size: NA; J gene: TRBJ1-6; V gene: TRBV27; CDR3 DNA: TGTGCCAGCAGTTTAGGGGGCCACAGGGCTGATTCACCCCTCCACTTT; CDR3 protein: CASSLGGHRADSPLHF
D gene: NA; clone size: NA; J gene: TRBJ2-5; V gene: TRBV20-1; CDR3 DNA: TGCAGTGCTAGTCCTGATGGGCGGTACCAAGAGACCCAGTACTTC; CDR3 protein: CSASPDGRYQETQYF
D gene: TRBD2; clone size: NA; J gene: TRBJ2-1; V gene: TRBV20-1; CDR3 DNA: TGCAGTGCTAGAAAGCCCGGACTAGCGGGAGTTAATGAGCAGTTCTTC; CDR3 protein: CSARKPGLAGVNEQFF
D gene: NA; clone size: few; J gene: TRBJ2-3; V gene: TRBV20-1; CDR3 DNA: TGCAGTGCTAGGGGCCCCGGCACAGATACGCAGTATTTT; CDR3 protein: CSARGPGTDTQYF
D gene: TRBD1; clone size: NA; J gene: TRBJ2-5; V gene: TRBV7-6; CDR3 DNA: TGTGCCAGCGCTAAACCGCGGGACAGGGAAAACCAAGAGACCCAGTACTTC; CDR3 protein: CASAKPRDRENQETQYF
D gene: NA; clone size: NA; J gene: TRBJ1-2; V gene: TRBV13; CDR3 DNA: TGTGCCAGCAGCTTACCGGCGAGTGGCTACACCTTC; CDR3 protein: CASSLPASGYTF
D gene: TRBD1; clone size: few; J gene: TRBJ2-4; V gene: TRBV29-1; CDR3 DNA: TGCAGCGTTACTGGACAGGGTGGAGAGCAGTACTTC; CDR3 protein: CSVTGQGGEQYF
D gene: NA; clone size: NA; J gene: TRBJ2-3; V gene: TRBV9; CDR3 DNA: TGTGCCGGCAGCGTAATGGTGACCCCAGATACGCAGTATTTT; CDR3 protein: CAGSVMVTPDTQYF
D gene: TRBD2; clone size: NA; J gene: TRBJ2-3; V gene: TRBV20-1; CDR3 DNA: TGCAGTGCTGGCGGGAGCGGGGGAAGCACAGATACGCAGTATTTT; CDR3 protein: CSAGGSGGSTDTQYF
D gene: TRBD1; clone size: NA; J gene: TRBJ1-5; V gene: TRBV6-6; CDR3 DNA: TGTGCCAGCAGTTACCTTACCGGGACAGGGTTTGGTCAGCCCCAGCATTTT; CDR3 protein: CASSYLTGTGFGQPQHF
D gene: NA; clone size: NA; J gene: TRBJ1-2; V gene: TRBV21-1; CDR3 DNA: TGTGCCAGCAGCATGACAGGGAGGGAAATAAGGTACACCTTC; CDR3 protein: CASSMTGREIRYTF
D gene: NA; clone size: NA; J gene: TRBJ2-1; V gene: TRBV5-1; CDR3 DNA: TGCGCCGGCAGCTTCTCTTCCGTGGAGCAGTTCTTC; CDR3 protein: CAGSFSSVEQFF
D gene: TRBD1; clone size: few; J gene: TRBJ2-7; V gene: TRBV6-2/TRBV6-3; CDR3 DNA: TGTGCCAGCAGAACCGGGACAGGGTTAGGCGAGCAGTACTTC; CDR3 protein: CASRTGTGLGEQYF
D gene: NA; clone size: NA; J gene: TRBJ2-1; V gene: TRBV20-1; CDR3 DNA: TGCAGTGCTAGAGATTTTGGCGATCCCTACAATGAGCAGTTCTTC; CDR3 protein: CSARDFGDPYNEQFF
D gene: TRBD1; clone size: few; J gene: TRBJ1-2; V gene: TRBV20-1; CDR3 DNA: TGCAGTGCGCTTCTAGGGGGCTTTTATGGCTACACCTTC; CDR3 protein: CSALLGGFYGYTF
D gene: NA; clone size: few; J gene: TRBJ2-7; V gene: TRBV27; CDR3 DNA: TGTGCCAGCAAATCTGTGCTCACCTACGAGCAGTACTTC; CDR3 protein: CASKSVLTYEQYF
D gene: TRBD1; clone size: once; J gene: TRBJ2-7; V gene: TRBV20-1; CDR3 DNA: TGCAGTACTAGGTCCCGGGACAGCTCCTACGAGCAGTACTTC; CDR3 protein: CSTRSRDSSYEQYF
D gene: NA; clone size: few; J gene: TRBJ2-3; V gene: TRBV27; CDR3 DNA: TGTGCCAGCAGTCCGATCAGGGGCCTTAGCACAGATACGCAGTATTTT; CDR3 protein: CASSPIRGLSTDTQYF
D gene: NA; clone size: NA; J gene: TRBJ2-5; V gene: TRBV5-1; CDR3 DNA: TGCGCCAGCAGCTTGAATTCGGTCCCCCTGGGGGAGACCCAGTACTTC; CDR3 protein: CASSLNSVPLGETQYF
D gene: NA; clone size: NA; J gene: TRBJ1-5; V gene: TRBV20-1; CDR3 DNA: TGCAGTGCTAAATCAAGTTCGGCAGGCCCCAATCAGCCCCAGCATTTT; CDR3 protein: CSAKSSSAGPNQPQHF
D gene: NA; clone size: NA; J gene: TRBJ2-7; V gene: TRBV29-1; CDR3 DNA: TGCAGCGTATCCGGGTTCAATGAGCAGTACTTC; CDR3 protein: CSVSGFNEQYF
D gene: TRBD1; clone size: once; J gene: TRBJ2-7; V gene: TRBV20-1; CDR3 DNA: TGCAGTGCTAGAAGGGGACAGACATATCCCGAGCAGTACTTC; CDR3 protein: CSARRGQTYPEQYF
D gene: NA; clone size: NA; J gene: TRBJ2-3; V gene: TRBV28; CDR3 DNA: TGTGCCAGCAGTTTAATCGGCAGGAGAGCAGATACGCAGTATTTT; CDR3 protein: CASSLIGRRADTQYF
D gene: NA; clone size: few; J gene: TRBJ2-5; V gene: TRBV6-5; CDR3 DNA: TGTGCCAGCAGTCGTGAGGGACACCCTGGGACCCAGTACTTC; CDR3 protein: CASSREGHPGTQYF
D gene: TRBD1; clone size: few; J gene: TRBJ2-7; V gene: TRBV7-6; CDR3 DNA: TGTGCCAGCAGCTCCCCCCAGGACAGGGGATATACTTACGAGCAGTACTTC; CDR3 protein: CASSSPQDRGYTYEQYF
D gene: TRBD2; clone size: few; J gene: TRBJ2-1; V gene: TRBV7-9; CDR3 DNA: TGTGCCAGCAGCTCCTGGACTAGCGGGGGGGCGGATGAGCAGTTCTTC; CDR3 protein: CASSSWTSGGADEQFF